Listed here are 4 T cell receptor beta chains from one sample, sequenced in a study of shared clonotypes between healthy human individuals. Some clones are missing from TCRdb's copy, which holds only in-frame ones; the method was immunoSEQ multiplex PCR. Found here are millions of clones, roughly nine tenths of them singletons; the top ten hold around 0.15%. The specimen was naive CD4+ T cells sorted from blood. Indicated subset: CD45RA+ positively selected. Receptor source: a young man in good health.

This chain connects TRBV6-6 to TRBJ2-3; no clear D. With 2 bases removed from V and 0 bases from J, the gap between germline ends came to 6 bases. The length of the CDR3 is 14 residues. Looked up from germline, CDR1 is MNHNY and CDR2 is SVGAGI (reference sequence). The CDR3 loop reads CASSYVSSTDTQYF. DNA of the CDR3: TGTGCCAGCAGTTACGTCTCCAGCACAGATACGCAGTATTTT.

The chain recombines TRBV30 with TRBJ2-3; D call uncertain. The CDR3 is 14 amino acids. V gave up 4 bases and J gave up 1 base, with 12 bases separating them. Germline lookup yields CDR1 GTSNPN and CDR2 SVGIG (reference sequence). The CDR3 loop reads CAWTSSPRTDTQYF. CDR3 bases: TGTGCCTGGACCTCCTCCCCTCGCACAGATACGCAGTATTTT.

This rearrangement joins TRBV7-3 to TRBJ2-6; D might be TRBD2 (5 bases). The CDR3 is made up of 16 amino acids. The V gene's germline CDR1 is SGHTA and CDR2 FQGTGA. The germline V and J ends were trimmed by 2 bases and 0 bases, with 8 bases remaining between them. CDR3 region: CASSLARGSGANVLTF. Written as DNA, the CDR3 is TGTGCCAGCAGCTTAGCCCGGGGCTCTGGGGCCAACGTCCTGACTTTC.

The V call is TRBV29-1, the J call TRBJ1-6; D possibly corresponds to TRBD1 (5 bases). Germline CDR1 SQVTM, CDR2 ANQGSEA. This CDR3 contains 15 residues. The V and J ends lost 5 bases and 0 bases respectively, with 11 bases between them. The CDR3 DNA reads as TGCAGCGTTCGGGGGGGGAGCTCCTATAATTCACCCCTCCACTTT. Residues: CSVRGGSSYNSPLHF.